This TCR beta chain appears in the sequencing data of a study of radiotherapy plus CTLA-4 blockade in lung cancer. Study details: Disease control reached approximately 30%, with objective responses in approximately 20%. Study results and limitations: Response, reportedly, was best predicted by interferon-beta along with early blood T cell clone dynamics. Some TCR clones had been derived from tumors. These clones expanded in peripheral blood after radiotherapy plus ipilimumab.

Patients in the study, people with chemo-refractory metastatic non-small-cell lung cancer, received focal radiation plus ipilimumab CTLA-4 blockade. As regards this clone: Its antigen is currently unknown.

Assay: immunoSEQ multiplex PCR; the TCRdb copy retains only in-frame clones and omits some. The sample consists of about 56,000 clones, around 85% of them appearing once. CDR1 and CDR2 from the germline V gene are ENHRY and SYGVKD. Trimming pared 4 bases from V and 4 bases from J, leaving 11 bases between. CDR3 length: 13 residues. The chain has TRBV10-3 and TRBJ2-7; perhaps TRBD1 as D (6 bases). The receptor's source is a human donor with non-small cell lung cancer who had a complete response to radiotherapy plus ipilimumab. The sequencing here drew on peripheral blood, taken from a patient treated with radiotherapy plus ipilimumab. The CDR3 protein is CAISGQGLYEQYF. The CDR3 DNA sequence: TGTGCCATCAGTGGCCAGGGGTTATACGAGCAGTACTTC.